The entry below gives a single TCR beta chain sequence along with its context. The sample originates from a study of blood T cells in healthy people across ages. Healthy Russian Caucasian donors spanned ages about 6 to 95 years. A sample-barcoded 5' primer and a J-beta primer mix were used in a second PCR of roughly 7 to 12 cycles. Each cDNA molecule received a tag from a template-switch adaptor that had 12 random nucleotides. TCRdb fed the 5' RACE reads into MiXCR, producing one record per CDR3 protein. The sample gives about 800,000 distinct CDR3 sequences, more than 20% of which show up once; under 4.5% is in the top ten. V lost 3 bases to trimming and J lost 0 bases, with 15 bases between them. The CDR3 is 17 residues long. Germline CDR1 LNHDA, CDR2 SQIVND (reference sequence). The sample also formed part of further work on T cells of mothers and their children.

The gene calls are TRBV19 and TRBJ2-1; D call uncertain. Sequencing was performed on blood. The TCR originated in a boy between 10 and 17 years old in good health. The CDR3 sequence is CASSIGLGPISYNEQFF. DNA of the CDR3: TGTGCCAGTAGTATTGGCCTAGGGCCTATCTCCTACAATGAGCAGTTCTTC.